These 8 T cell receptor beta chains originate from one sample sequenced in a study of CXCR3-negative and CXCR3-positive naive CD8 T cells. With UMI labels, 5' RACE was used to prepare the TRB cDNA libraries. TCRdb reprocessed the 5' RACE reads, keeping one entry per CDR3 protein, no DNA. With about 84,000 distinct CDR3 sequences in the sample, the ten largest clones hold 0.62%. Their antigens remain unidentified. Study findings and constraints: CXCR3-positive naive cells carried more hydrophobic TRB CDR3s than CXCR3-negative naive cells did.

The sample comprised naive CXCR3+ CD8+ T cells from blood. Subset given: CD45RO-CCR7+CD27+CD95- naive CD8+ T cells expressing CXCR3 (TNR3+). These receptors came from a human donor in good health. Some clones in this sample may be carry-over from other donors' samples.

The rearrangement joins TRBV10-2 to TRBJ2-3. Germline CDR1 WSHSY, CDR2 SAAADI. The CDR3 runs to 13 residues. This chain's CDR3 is CASSTEYTDTQYF.

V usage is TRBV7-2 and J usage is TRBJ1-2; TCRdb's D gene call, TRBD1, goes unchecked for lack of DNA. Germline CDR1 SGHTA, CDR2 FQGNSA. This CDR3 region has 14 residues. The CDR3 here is CASSSGQGNYGYTF.

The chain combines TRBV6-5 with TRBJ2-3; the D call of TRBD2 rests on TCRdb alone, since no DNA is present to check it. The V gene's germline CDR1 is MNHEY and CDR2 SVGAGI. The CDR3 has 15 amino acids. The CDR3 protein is CASSYGGGRTDTQYF.

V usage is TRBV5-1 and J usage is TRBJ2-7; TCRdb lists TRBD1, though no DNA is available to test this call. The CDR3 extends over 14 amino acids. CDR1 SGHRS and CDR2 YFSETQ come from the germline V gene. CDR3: CASSPRWGAYEQYF.

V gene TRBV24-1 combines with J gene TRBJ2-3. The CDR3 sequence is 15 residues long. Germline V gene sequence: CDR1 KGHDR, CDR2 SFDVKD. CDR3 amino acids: CATSDRSAYTDTQYF.

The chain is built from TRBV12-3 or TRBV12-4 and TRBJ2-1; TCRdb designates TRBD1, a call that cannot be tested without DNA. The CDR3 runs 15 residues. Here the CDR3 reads CASSQDRGVLNEQFF.

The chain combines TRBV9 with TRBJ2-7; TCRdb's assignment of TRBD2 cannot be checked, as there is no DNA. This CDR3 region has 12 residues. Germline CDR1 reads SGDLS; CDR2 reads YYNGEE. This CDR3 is CASSVTGEDQYF.

CDR3 loop: CASSQEEWSREWYF. The gene calls are TRBV3-1 and TRBJ2-7; lacking DNA, the TRBD2 call made by TCRdb goes unchecked. The germline V gene encodes CDR1 LGHDT and CDR2 YNNKEL (reference sequence). The CDR3 runs 14 residues.